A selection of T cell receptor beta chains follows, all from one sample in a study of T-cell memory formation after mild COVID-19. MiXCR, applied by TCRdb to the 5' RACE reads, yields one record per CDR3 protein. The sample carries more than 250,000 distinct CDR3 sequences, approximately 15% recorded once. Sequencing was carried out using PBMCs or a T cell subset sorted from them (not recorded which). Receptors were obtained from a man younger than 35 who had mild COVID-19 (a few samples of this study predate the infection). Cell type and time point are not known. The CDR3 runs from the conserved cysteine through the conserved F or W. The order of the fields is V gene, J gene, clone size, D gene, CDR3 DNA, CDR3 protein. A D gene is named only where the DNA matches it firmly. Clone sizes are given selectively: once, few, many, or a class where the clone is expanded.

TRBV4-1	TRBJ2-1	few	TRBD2	TGCGCCAGCAGCCAAGCAGCGGGGGGCCCGAATGAGCAGTTCTTC	CASSQAAGGPNEQFF
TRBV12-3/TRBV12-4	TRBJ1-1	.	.	TGTGCCAGCAGCCCCGGTTTCCCGAACACTGAAGCTTTCTTT	CASSPGFPNTEAFF
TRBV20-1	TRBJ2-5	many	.	TGCAGTGCTAGAGATCAGCAAGAGACCCAGTACTTC	CSARDQQETQYF
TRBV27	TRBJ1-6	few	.	TGTGCCAGCAGTTTAACAGGATTGGACTCACCCCTCCACTTT	CASSLTGLDSPLHF
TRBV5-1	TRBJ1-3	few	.	TGCGCCAGCAGCTTGGAGGGCTTGGCTGGAAACACCATATATTTT	CASSLEGLAGNTIYF
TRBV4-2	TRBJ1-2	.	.	TGTGCCAGCAGCCAAGATGAATGGGGCAATGGCTACACCTTC	CASSQDEWGNGYTF
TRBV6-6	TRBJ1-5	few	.	TGTGCCAGCAGTTACTCCACTGTGGGGGGCAATCAGCCCCAGCATTTT	CASSYSTVGGNQPQHF
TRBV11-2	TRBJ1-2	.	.	TGTGCCAGCAGCTTCCAGGGAAGATATGGCTACACCTTC	CASSFQGRYGYTF
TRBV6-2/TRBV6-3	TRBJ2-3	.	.	TGTGCCAGCAGTTACTGGAAGGTCACAGATACGCAGTATTTT	CASSYWKVTDTQYF
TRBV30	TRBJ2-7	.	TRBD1	TGTGCCTGGAGTCCTCCGGACAGGGACCACGAGCAGTACTTC	CAWSPPDRDHEQYF
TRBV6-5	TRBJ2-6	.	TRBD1	TGTGCCAGCAGTCTCCCCCCGACAGGGGCGTGGGGGGCCAACGTCCTGACTTTC	CASSLPPTGAWGANVLTF
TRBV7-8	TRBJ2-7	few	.	TGTGCCAGCAGCCTCTACGGGGCTAAAGGGGCCTACGAGCAGTACTTC	CASSLYGAKGAYEQYF